This T cell receptor (beta chain) is from a study of blood T cell repertoires in COVID-19. The table came from immunoSEQ multiplex PCR; TCRdb's copy has only in-frame clones and leaves some out. The table records approximately 20,000 clones, 90% to 95% of them present only once. This CDR3 has 12 residues. V dropped 0 bases and J dropped 13 bases, with 11 bases sitting between them. Germline values: CDR1 SGDLS, CDR2 YYNGEE. The sequence came from a woman aged 45-65 years with active COVID-19. The chain couples TRBV9 to TRBJ2-1; D uncertain. The sequenced material came from peripheral blood. CDR3 bases: TGTGCCAGCAGCGTAGTGGGCGCCGGACAGTTCTTC. As protein: CASSVVGAGQFF.